A few counts support the clone carrying this TCR beta chain. These data are taken from a study of cytomegalovirus exposure and HLA in healthy donors. The PCR made use of 60 Vbeta and 13 Jbeta primers. Sequenced by immunoSEQ multiplex PCR; TCRdb stores in-frame clones only, minus some. The data contain roughly 93,000 clones, roughly four fifths of them seen just once; the ten biggest clones take up approximately 0.56%. The TCR comes from a man aged 30 to 39 in good health and CMV-seronegative. Source material: PBMCs.

The CDR3 region has the DNA TGTGCCAGCAGCCTACCGGGACAGGATGGAACTTCGACCGGGGAGCTGTTTTTT. Translation: CASSLPGQDGTSTGELFF. This sequence joins TRBV7-3 and TRBJ2-2; 8 bases map to TRBD1. The CDR3 covers 18 residues. Per the germline V gene, CDR1 is SGHTA and CDR2 is FQGTGA. The trim removed 5 bases at V and 5 bases at J, leaving 16 bases unmatched.